These 17 T cell receptor beta chains were all obtained from the same sample, sequenced in a study of shared clonotypes between healthy human individuals. The repertoire was sequenced with immunoSEQ multiplex PCR; TCRdb's copy has only in-frame clones and lacks some. The repertoire consists of about 380,000 clones, with about 96% occurring once and the leading ten covering less than 0.35%. Source material: memory CD8+ T cells sorted from blood. Subset of the sample: CD45RO+ cells pooled with CCR7-negative TemRA cells. The receptor source for this set is a man between 25 and 39 years old in good health.

V usage is TRBV9 and J usage is TRBJ2-3; D call uncertain. The CDR3 is made up of 15 amino acids. The V gene lost 5 bases and the J gene lost 3 bases, with 16 bases spanning the gap. Per germline, CDR1 SGDLS and CDR2 YYNGEE. The CDR3 DNA sequence: TGTGCCAGCAGTCAACCTCGATCTGGAACAGATACGCAGTATTTT. It translates to CASSQPRSGTDTQYF.

This chain links TRBV19 with TRBJ2-2; D is tentatively TRBD1 or TRBD2 (7 bases each). The CDR3 totals 16 residues. The germline CDR1 and CDR2 sequences are LNHDA and SQIVND (reference sequence). Trimming stripped 3 bases from V and 7 bases from J, with 18 bases between. CDR3 protein: CASSIVAGRDSGELFF. DNA of the CDR3: TGTGCCAGTAGTATCGTTGCGGGGAGGGACAGCGGGGAGCTGTTTTTT.

V usage is TRBV2 and J usage is TRBJ2-3; D uncertain. Trimming shortened V by 4 bases and J by 2 bases, and 7 bases separated the two germline ends. The CDR3 runs 13 residues. The germline V gene encodes CDR1 SNHLY and CDR2 FYNNEI. The CDR3 is CASSVYHTDTQYF. DNA of the CDR3: TGTGCCAGCAGTGTATACCACACAGATACGCAGTATTTT.

This sequence joins TRBV20-1 and TRBJ2-3; D unclear. The CDR3 covers 11 residues. V gave up 1 base and J gave up 8 bases, with 7 bases separating them. Per the germline V gene, CDR1 is DFQATT and CDR2 is SNEGSKA (reference sequence). CDR3 sequence: CSARVDGTQYF. The CDR3 DNA sequence: TGCAGTGCTAGAGTCGATGGTACGCAGTATTTT.

Only one count was recorded for this clone. This chain joins TRBV19 and TRBJ2-7; 11 nucleotides line up with TRBD2. The germline CDR1 and CDR2 sequences are LNHDA and SQIVND (reference sequence). The CDR3 extends over 15 amino acids. V was clipped by 4 bases and J by 2 bases; unmatched bases: 4. The DNA for the CDR3 is TGTGCCAGTAGTAGGCTAGCGGGAGGCCCCTACGAGCAGTACTTC. It encodes CASSRLAGGPYEQYF.

The chain links TRBV15 to TRBJ2-7; 9 positions match TRBD1. Germline V gene lookup returns CDR1 LNHNV and CDR2 YYDKDF (reference sequence). CDR3 length: 17 amino acids. The V segment lost 0 bases and the J segment 4 bases; nucleotides outside the gene matches: 10. The CDR3 reads CATSRDPGQGRFYEQYF. The CDR3 nucleotides read TGTGCCACCAGCAGAGATCCTGGACAGGGGAGATTTTACGAGCAGTACTTC.

The chain joins TRBV29-1 to TRBJ2-7, with a tentative D call TRBD1 (5 bases). This CDR3 comprises 12 residues. Germline CDR1 reads SQVTM; CDR2 reads ANQGSEA. Trimming took 6 bases from V and 1 from J, leaving 10 bases between them. Written as DNA, the CDR3 is TGCAGCGTGGGAAGGGGATCCTACGAGCAGTACTTC. Translation gives CSVGRGSYEQYF.

The rearrangement joins TRBV6-1 to TRBJ2-5, with a weak D call TRBD2 (6 bases). Trimming shortened V by 3 bases and J by 0 bases, and 17 bases separated the two germline ends. This CDR3 is built from 17 residues. From germline, CDR1 is MNHNS and CDR2 SASEGT. In DNA form, the CDR3 reads TGTGCCAGCAGTGATACCGGGGGAGTTTTGTACCAAGAGACCCAGTACTTC. The encoded protein is CASSDTGGVLYQETQYF.

The chain recombines TRBV20-1 with TRBJ2-7, with D possibly being TRBD1 or TRBD2 (6 bases each). This CDR3 is 11 amino acids long. Trimming shortened V by 5 bases and J by 6 bases, and 11 bases separated the two germline ends. CDR1 is DFQATT, CDR2 SNEGSKA, per germline (reference sequence). The CDR3 nucleotides are TGCAGTGCTTCCGGGGGCTCCGAGCAGTACTTC. It encodes CSASGGSEQYF.

This chain joins TRBV6-1 and TRBJ2-7; no clear D gene. Trimming took 4 bases from V and 4 from J, leaving 8 bases between them. The germline CDR1 and CDR2 sequences are MNHNS and SASEGT. The CDR3 is made up of 12 amino acids. As DNA, the CDR3 is TGTGCCAGCAGTGCGATAGGGTACGAGCAGTACTTC. Translation: CASSAIGYEQYF.

This chain links TRBV27 with TRBJ2-3, with 7 bases that match TRBD1. The V and J ends lost 6 bases and 7 bases, in that order; junction bases with no gene match: 7. The CDR3 covers 13 residues. The germline gives CDR1 MNHEY, CDR2 SMNVEV (reference sequence). As DNA, the CDR3 is TGTGCCAGCAGCTGGGACAGTACAAATACGCAGTATTTT. It translates to CASSWDSTNTQYF.

V gene TRBV27 combines with J gene TRBJ2-3; 15 bases are a match to TRBD2. V was clipped by 3 bases and J by 2 bases; unmatched bases: 6. CDR1 is MNHEY, CDR2 SMNVEV, per germline (reference sequence). The CDR3 length is 18 residues. The CDR3 loop is CASSLLGLAGGSTDTQYF. The CDR3 nucleotides read TGTGCCAGCAGTTTGCTGGGACTAGCGGGAGGTTCCACAGATACGCAGTATTTT.

The gene calls are TRBV10-2 and TRBJ2-6, with D possibly being TRBD1 or TRBD2 (5 bases each). Per germline, CDR1 WSHSY and CDR2 SAAADI. Trimming took 7 bases from V and 0 from J, leaving 19 bases between them. CDR3 length: 18 amino acids. The DNA for the CDR3 is TGCGCCAGCAACCGGGACGCCATTCGGGTCTCTGGGGCCAACGTCCTGACTTTC. Encoded protein: CASNRDAIRVSGANVLTF.

This clone was found once. The chain's CDR3 is CAWSVGFNQPQHF. CDR3 nucleotides: TGTGCCTGGAGTGTAGGATTCAATCAGCCCCAGCATTTT. The chain carries TRBV30 and TRBJ1-5, with D hard to call. V shed 0 bases and J shed 3 bases, with 6 bases lying between them. There are 13 residues in the CDR3. Germline loops: CDR1 GTSNPN, CDR2 SVGIG (reference sequence). The entire variable domain, with the rest obtained from reference TRBV30 and TRBJ1-5, is as follows: SQTIHQWPATLVQPVGSPLSLECTVEGTSNPNLYWYRQAAGRGLQLLFYSVGIGQISSEVPQNLSASRPQDRQFILSSKKLLLSDSGFYLCAWSVGFNQPQHFGDGTRLSIL.

The chain is built from TRBV28 and TRBJ2-2, with 7 bases aligning to TRBD1. Trimming took 6 bases from V and 1 from J; bases not matched to a gene: 5. Germline CDR1 reads MDHEN; CDR2 reads SYDVKM. The CDR3 extends over 15 amino acids. The DNA for the CDR3 is TGTGCCAGCAGCTCCGGGACAGTGAACACCGGGGAGCTGTTTTTT. Translated, it gives CASSSGTVNTGELFF.

A note on this clone: This CDR3 is also generated by other DNA sequences in the sample. The gene calls are TRBV29-1 and TRBJ2-2; 9 nucleotides line up with TRBD2. This CDR3 has 13 amino acids. Germline values: CDR1 SQVTM, CDR2 ANQGSEA. The V segment lost 3 bases and the J segment 4 bases; nucleotides outside the gene matches: 0. Written as DNA, the CDR3 is TGCAGCGTTGAGCGGGAGGGCACCGGGGAGCTGTTTTTT. This translates into CSVEREGTGELFF.

The rearrangement uses TRBV10-2 and TRBJ2-2, with 10 nucleotides matching TRBD2. Germline V gives CDR1 WSHSY, CDR2 SAAADI. The CDR3 runs to 14 residues. J lost 2 bases, V lost 9 bases, and 3 bases had no gene match. The CDR3 DNA sequence: TGCGCCAGTAGCGGGAGGTCTAACACCGGGGAGCTGTTTTTT. Protein sequence: CASSGRSNTGELFF.